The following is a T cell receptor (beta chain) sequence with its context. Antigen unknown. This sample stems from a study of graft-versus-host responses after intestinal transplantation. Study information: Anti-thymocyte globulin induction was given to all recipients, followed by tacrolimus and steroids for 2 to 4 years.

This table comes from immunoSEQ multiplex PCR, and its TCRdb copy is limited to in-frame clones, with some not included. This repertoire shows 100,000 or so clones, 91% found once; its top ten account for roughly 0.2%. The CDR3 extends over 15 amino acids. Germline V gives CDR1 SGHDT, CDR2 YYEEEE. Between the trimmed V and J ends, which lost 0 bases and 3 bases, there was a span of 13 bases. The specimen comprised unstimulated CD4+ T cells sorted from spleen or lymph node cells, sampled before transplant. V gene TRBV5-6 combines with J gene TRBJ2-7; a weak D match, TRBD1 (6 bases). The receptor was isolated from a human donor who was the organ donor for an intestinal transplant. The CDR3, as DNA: TGTGCCAGCAGCTTGGGGGCAGGGGCGCACTACGAGCAGTACTTC. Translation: CASSLGAGAHYEQYF.